The entry that follows covers one T cell receptor (beta chain) sequence. The data originate from a study of blood T cells in healthy people across ages. Each donor gave 9 to 10 milliliters of peripheral blood. Every sample gave at least 5 micrograms of total RNA when it was extracted. CDR3 length: 14 amino acids. Germline CDR1 reads SQVTM; CDR2 reads ANQGSEA. Trimming cost V 2 bases and J 2 bases, with 12 bases left between them. A sample-barcoded 5' primer and a J-beta primer mix were used in a second PCR of roughly 7 to 11 cycles. Each sample provided no less than 2.5 million CDR3-containing paired-end reads. TCRdb used MiXCR to reprocess the 5' RACE reads, holding one entry per CDR3 protein. The sample consists of 1.5 million to 2 million distinct CDR3 sequences, 28% of them appearing once.

The source is a woman in her 30s in good health. The rearrangement links TRBV29-1 to TRBJ1-1; D is ambiguous. Sequencing was carried out using blood. CDR3 DNA: TGCAGCGTTGAAATCGGGCACTTTAACACTGAAGCTTTCTTT. Amino acids: CSVEIGHFNTEAFF.